A single sample is the source of the 13 T cell receptor beta chains below, sequenced in a study of vaccination and CD4 T cells after COVID-19. The treatment was: approximately nine-day PBMC culture with coronavirus spike peptide pools or control peptides (ViraFEST assay). Cultured CD4+ T cells had their DNA profiled by the Oncomine TCR Beta short-read assay. TCRdb called the PCR reads again in MiXCR, with one record for every CDR3 protein. The repertoire holds 9,500 to 15,000 distinct CDR3 sequences, with roughly three fifths as singletons. No antigen has been assigned to these receptors. Sequencing input: CD4+ T cells from blood, cultured in vitro. All receptors derive from a human donor who had recovered from COVID-19.

The chain couples TRBV5-1 to TRBJ1-1; D is possibly TRBD1 (5 bases). Trimming took 0 bases from V and 1 from J, leaving 10 bases between them. The CDR3 length is 15 residues. Germline V gene data show CDR1 as SGHRS and CDR2 as YFSETQ. The CDR3 loop reads CASSLVSGPNTEAFF. DNA of the CDR3: TGCGCCAGCAGCTTGGTTTCGGGACCGAACACTGAAGCTTTCTTT.

This clonotype appeared a single time. J is TRBJ1-1 and V is TRBV5-1; no definite D call. CDR3 length: 15 amino acids. The germline gives CDR1 SGHRS, CDR2 YFSETQ. Trimming took 0 bases from V and 1 from J, leaving 10 bases between them. The CDR3 sequence is CASSLAPTGNTEAFF. The DNA for the CDR3 is TGCGCCAGCAGCTTGGCACCGACGGGGAACACTGAAGCTTTCTTT.

CDR3 nucleotides: TGTGCCAGCAGCCAAGTAGCCGGAGTCTCTGGGGCCAACGTCCTGACTTTC. Amino acids: CASSQVAGVSGANVLTF. The chain couples TRBV4-2 to TRBJ2-6; D call uncertain. Per germline, CDR1 LGHNA and CDR2 YNFKEQ. This CDR3 has 17 amino acids. Deletions cut 1 base from V and 0 bases from J, with 10 bases between.

The chain links TRBV20-1 to TRBJ1-1; D call uncertain. The germline gives CDR1 DFQATT, CDR2 SNEGSKA (reference sequence). The CDR3 loop spans 13 amino acids. Here the CDR3 DNA reads TGCAGCGTCCGGGTCGGATTGGACACTGAAGCTTTCTTT. Residues: CSVRVGLDTEAFF.

The chain links TRBV27 to TRBJ2-7; D is possibly TRBD1 (5 bases). This CDR3 spans 15 amino acids. Germline V gene sequence: CDR1 MNHEY, CDR2 SMNVEV (reference sequence). The V end was cut by 0 bases, the J end by 4 bases, with 13 bases between. CDR3 sequence: CASSLSWTNTYEQYF. In DNA form, the CDR3 reads TGTGCCAGCAGTTTATCGTGGACAAACACTTACGAGCAGTACTTC.

This chain joins TRBV6-1 and TRBJ1-1; perhaps TRBD1 as D (6 bases). Germline-derived CDR1 and CDR2 are MNHNS and SASEGT. V was pared by 7 bases and J by 2 bases, with 17 bases between. This CDR3 region has 15 residues. CDR3 protein: CASIRSGGGNTEAFF. CDR3 DNA: TGTGCCAGCATCCGAAGTGGAGGGGGTAACACTGAAGCTTTCTTT.

This clonotype was observed once. This rearrangement joins TRBV7-2 to TRBJ2-5, with 11 bases lining up with TRBD2. This CDR3 is built from 15 residues. From germline, CDR1 is SGHTA and CDR2 FQGNSA. The junction had 5 bases not matched to a gene; V was cut back by 4 bases and J by 4 bases. The CDR3 loop reads CASSWTGLAGETQYF. For the CDR3, the DNA is TGTGCCAGCAGCTGGACAGGACTAGCGGGAGAGACCCAGTACTTC. The variable domain in full, completed from reference TRBV7-2 and TRBJ2-5, reads GAGVSQSPSNKVTEKGKDVELRCDPISGHTALYWYRQSLGQGLEFLIYFQGNSAPDKSGLPSDRFSAERTGGSVSTLTIQRTQQEDSAVYLCASSWTGLAGETQYFGPGTRLLVL.

CDR3 loop: CASYTGFSNQPQHF. CDR3 bases: TGTGCCAGTTATACGGGGTTTAGCAATCAGCCCCAGCATTTT. The chain recombines TRBV6-2 or TRBV6-3 with TRBJ1-5; unclear D gene. Trimming removed 9 bases at V and 0 bases at J, with 12 bases between. The CDR3 runs 14 residues. CDR1 is MNHEY and CDR2 is SVGEGT in the germline V gene.

This chain connects TRBV28 to TRBJ1-1; no firm D call. The CDR3 spans 13 residues. In germline, CDR1 is MDHEN, CDR2 SYDVKM. V lost 1 base and J lost 5, with 8 bases in between. The CDR3 DNA is TGTGCCAGCAGTTTATTGGCAGCAACTGAAGCTTTCTTT. It translates to CASSLLAATEAFF.

The rearrangement joins TRBV2 to TRBJ2-1; TRBD2 agrees at 7 bases. Germline CDR1 reads SNHLY; CDR2 reads FYNNEI. CDR3 length: 15 amino acids. The junction had 6 bases not matched to a gene; V was cut back by 3 bases and J by 4 bases. The chain's CDR3 is CASSESGLTYNEQFF. The CDR3, as DNA: TGTGCCAGCAGTGAGTCGGGACTAACTTACAATGAGCAGTTCTTC.

J is TRBJ1-6 and V is TRBV6-1; D unclear. Germline V CDR1 and CDR2: MNHNS, SASEGT. Trimming shortened V by 7 bases and J by 5 bases, and 12 bases separated the two germline ends. The CDR3 extends over 14 amino acids. The CDR3 spells CASKRSANNSPLHF. CDR3 nucleotide sequence: TGTGCCAGCAAGAGGTCAGCAAATAATTCACCCCTCCACTTT.

This clonotype has more than one count but fewer than ten. The chain couples TRBV20-1 to TRBJ2-5; 7 bases match TRBD2. Germline lookup yields CDR1 DFQATT and CDR2 SNEGSKA (reference sequence). This CDR3 region has 14 residues. V lost 0 bases to trimming and J lost 3 bases; unmatched junction nucleotides: 4. The DNA for the CDR3 is TGCAGTGCTAGAGATGAGGCGGGAGAAGAGACCCAGTACTTC. Translated, it gives CSARDEAGEETQYF.

The rearrangement links TRBV6-1 to TRBJ2-2; 7 bases are shared with TRBD1. After removal of 8 bases from V and 9 bases from J, the junction contained 12 bases not matched to a gene. The germline V gene has CDR1 MNHNS and CDR2 SASEGT. The CDR3 sequence is 14 residues long. The chain's CDR3 is CASLETGAYRELFF. CDR3 DNA: TGTGCCAGCCTAGAAACAGGGGCGTATAGGGAGCTGTTTTTT.